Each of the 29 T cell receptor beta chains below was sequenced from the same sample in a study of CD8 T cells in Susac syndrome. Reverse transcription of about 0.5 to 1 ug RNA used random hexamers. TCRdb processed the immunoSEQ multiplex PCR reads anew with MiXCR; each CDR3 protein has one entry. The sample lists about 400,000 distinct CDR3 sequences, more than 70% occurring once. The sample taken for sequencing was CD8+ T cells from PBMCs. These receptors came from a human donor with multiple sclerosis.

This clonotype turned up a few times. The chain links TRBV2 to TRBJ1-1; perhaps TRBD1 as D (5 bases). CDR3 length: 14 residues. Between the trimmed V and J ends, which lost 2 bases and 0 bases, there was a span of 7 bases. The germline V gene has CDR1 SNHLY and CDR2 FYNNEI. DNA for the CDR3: TGTGCCAGCAGTGAATTACAGGTGAACACTGAAGCTTTCTTT. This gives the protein CASSELQVNTEAFF.

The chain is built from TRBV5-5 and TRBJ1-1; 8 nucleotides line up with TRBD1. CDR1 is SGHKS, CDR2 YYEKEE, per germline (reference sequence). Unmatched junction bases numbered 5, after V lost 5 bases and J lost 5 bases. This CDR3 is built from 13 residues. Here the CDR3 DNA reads TGTGCCAGCAGTCCCGACAGGGGAACTGAAGCTTTCTTT. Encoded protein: CASSPDRGTEAFF.

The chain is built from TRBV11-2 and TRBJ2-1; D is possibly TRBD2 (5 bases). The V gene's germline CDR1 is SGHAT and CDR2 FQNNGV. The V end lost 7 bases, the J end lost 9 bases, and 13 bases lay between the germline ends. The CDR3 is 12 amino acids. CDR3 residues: CASIARGTEQFF. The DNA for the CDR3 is TGTGCCAGCATCGCCCGGGGTACTGAGCAGTTCTTC.

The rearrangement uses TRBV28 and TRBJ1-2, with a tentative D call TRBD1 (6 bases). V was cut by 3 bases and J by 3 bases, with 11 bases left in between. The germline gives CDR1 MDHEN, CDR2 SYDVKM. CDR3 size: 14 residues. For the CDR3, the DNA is TGTGCCAGCAGTTTTCCGGGGGCGGACTATGGCTACACCTTC. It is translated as CASSFPGADYGYTF.

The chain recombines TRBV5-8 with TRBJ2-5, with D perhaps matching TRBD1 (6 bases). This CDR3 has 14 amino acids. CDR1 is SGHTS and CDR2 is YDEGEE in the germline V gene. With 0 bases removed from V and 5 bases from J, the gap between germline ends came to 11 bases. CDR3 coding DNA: TGTGCCAGCAGCTTGGTAGGGGGTGCGGAGACCCAGTACTTC. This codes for CASSLVGGAETQYF.

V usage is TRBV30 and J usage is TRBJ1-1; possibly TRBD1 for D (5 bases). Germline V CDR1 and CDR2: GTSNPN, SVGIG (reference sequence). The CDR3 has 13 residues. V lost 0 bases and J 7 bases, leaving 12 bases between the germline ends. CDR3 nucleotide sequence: TGTGCCTGGAGTGTAAGACAGACGTTTGAAGCTTTCTTT. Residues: CAWSVRQTFEAFF.

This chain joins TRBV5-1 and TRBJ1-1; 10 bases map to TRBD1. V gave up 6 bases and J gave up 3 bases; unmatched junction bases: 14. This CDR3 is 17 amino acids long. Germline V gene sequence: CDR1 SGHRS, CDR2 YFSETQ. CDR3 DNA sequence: TGCGCCAGCACCCCAGGGACAGGGGCATTGGAGGACACTGAAGCTTTCTTT. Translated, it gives CASTPGTGALEDTEAFF.

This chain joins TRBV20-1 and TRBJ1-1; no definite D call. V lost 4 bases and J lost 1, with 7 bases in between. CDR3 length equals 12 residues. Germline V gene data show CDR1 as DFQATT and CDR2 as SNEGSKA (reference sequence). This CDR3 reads CSAKASNTEAFF. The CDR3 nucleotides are TGCAGTGCTAAAGCATCGAACACTGAAGCTTTCTTT.

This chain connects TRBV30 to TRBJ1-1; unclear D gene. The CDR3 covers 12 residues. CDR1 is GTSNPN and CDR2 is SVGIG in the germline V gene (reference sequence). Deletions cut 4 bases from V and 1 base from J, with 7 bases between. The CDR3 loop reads CAWISWNTEAFF. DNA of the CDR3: TGTGCCTGGATTTCCTGGAACACTGAAGCTTTCTTT.

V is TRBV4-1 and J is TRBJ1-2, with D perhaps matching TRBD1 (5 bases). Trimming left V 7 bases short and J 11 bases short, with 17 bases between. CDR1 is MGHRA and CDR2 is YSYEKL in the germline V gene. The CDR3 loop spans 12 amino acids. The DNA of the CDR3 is TGCGCCAGCACCGAAGCCGGGACTTATTACACCTTC. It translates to CASTEAGTYYTF.

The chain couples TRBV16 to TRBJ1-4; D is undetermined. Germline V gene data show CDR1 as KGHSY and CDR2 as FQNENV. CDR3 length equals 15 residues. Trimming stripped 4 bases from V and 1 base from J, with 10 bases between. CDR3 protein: CASSPGQLTNEKLFF. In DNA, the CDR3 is TGTGCCAGCAGCCCCGGGCAGCTAACTAATGAAAAACTGTTTTTT. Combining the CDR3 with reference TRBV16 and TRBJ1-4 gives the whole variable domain GEEVAQTPKHLVRGEGQKAKLYCAPIKGHSYVFWYQQVLKNEFKFLISFQNENVFDETGMPKERFSAKCLPNSPCSLEIQATKLEDSAVYFCASSPGQLTNEKLFFGSGTQLSVL.

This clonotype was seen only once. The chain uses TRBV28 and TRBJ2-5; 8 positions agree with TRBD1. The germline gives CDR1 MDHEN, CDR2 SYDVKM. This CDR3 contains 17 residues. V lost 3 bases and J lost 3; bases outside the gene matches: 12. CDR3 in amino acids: CASSFFSGGTGKETQYF. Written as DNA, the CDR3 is TGTGCCAGCAGTTTTTTTTCCGGTGGGACAGGAAAAGAGACCCAGTACTTC.

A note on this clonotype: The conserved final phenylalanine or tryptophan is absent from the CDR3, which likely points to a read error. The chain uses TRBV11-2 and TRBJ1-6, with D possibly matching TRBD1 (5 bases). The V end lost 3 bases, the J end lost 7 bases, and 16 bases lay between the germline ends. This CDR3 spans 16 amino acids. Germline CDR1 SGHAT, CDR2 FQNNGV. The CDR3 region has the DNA TGTGCCAGCAGCTTGGGCCGGGGGGATTGGAATTCACCCCTCCACTCT. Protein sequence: CASSLGRGDWNSPLHS.

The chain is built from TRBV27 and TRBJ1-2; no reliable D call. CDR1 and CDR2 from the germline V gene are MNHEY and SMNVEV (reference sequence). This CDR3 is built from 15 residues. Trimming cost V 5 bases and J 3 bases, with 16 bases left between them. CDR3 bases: TGTGCCAGCAGTGCCTACCGGTCGCCCGACTATGGCTACACCTTC. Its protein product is CASSAYRSPDYGYTF.

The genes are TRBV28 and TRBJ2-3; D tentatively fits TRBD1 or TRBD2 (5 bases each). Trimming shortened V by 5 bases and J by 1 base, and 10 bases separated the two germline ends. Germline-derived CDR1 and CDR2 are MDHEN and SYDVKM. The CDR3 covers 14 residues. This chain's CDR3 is CASSPRDRTDTQYF. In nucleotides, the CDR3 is TGTGCCAGCAGTCCGAGGGACCGCACAGATACGCAGTATTTT.

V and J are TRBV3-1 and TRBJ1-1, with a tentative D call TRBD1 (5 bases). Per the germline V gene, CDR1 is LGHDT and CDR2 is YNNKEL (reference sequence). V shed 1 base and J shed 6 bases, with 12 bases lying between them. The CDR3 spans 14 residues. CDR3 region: CASSQGQTRAEAFF. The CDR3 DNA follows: TGTGCCAGCAGCCAAGGACAGACTAGGGCTGAAGCTTTCTTT.

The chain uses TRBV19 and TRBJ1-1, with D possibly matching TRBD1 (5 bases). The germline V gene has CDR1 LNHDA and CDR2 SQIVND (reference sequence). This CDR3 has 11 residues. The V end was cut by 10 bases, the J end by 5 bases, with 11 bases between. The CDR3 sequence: CATLGGTEAFF. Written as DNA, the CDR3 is TGTGCCACCCTGGGGGGAACTGAAGCTTTCTTT.

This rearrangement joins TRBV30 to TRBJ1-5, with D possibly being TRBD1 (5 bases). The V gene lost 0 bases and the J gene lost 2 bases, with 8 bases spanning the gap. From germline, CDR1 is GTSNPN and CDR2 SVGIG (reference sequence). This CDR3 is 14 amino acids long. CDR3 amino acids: CAWSVLGGNQPQHF. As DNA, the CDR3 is TGTGCCTGGAGTGTATTAGGGGGCAATCAGCCCCAGCATTTT.

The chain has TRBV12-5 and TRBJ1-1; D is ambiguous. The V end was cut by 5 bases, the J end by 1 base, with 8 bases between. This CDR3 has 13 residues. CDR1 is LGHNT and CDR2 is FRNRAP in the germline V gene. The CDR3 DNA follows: TGTGCTAGTGGTCCCCCGGAGAACACTGAAGCTTTCTTT. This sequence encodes CASGPPENTEAFF.

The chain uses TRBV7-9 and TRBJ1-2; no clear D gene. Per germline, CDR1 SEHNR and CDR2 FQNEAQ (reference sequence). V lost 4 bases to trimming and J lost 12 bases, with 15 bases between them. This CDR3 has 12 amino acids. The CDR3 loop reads CASSYGKVGDTF. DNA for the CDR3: TGTGCCAGCAGCTATGGGAAGGTTGGGGACACCTTC.

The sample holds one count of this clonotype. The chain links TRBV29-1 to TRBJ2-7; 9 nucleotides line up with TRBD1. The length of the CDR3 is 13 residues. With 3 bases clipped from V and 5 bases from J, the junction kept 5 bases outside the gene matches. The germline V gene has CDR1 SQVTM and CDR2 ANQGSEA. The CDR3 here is CSVDWDRENEQYF. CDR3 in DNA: TGCAGCGTTGACTGGGACAGGGAAAACGAGCAGTACTTC.

Here the CDR3 reads CASSPKGNRGSTDTQYF. The DNA for the CDR3 is TGCGCCAGCAGCCCTAAAGGAAACAGGGGAAGCACAGATACGCAGTATTTT. This chain links TRBV4-1 with TRBJ2-3, with 7 nucleotides matching TRBD1. Germline assignment: CDR1 MGHRA and CDR2 YSYEKL. The V gene end was trimmed by 4 bases and the J gene end by 0 bases; junction bases not matched to a gene: 10. The CDR3 length is 17 residues.

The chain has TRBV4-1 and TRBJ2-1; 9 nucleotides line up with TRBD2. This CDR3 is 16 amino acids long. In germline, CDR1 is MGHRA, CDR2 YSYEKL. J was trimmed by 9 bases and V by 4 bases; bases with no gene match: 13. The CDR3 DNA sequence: TGCGCCAGCAGCCTACGGGTGGCTAGCGGGGTGAGTGAGCAGTTCTTC. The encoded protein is CASSLRVASGVSEQFF.

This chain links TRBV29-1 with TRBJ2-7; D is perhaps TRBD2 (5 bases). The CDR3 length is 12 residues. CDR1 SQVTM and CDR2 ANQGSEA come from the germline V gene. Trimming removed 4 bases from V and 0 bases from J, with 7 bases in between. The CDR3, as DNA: TGCAGCGTTGTGGCGGGCTCCTACGAGCAGTACTTC. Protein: CSVVAGSYEQYF.

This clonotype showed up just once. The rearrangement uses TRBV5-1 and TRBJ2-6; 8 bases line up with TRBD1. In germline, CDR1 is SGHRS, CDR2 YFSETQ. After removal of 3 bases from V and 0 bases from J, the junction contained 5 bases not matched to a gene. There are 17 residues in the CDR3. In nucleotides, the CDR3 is TGCGCCAGCAGCTGGACAGGGACCCGCTCTGGGGCCAACGTCCTGACTTTC. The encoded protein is CASSWTGTRSGANVLTF.

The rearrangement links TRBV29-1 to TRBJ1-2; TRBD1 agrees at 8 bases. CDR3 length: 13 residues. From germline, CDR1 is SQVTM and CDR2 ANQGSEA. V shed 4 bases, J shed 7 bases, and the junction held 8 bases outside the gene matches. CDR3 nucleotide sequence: TGCAGCGTTGGTATGGACAGGGAGGTTGGCTACACCTTC. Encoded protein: CSVGMDREVGYTF.

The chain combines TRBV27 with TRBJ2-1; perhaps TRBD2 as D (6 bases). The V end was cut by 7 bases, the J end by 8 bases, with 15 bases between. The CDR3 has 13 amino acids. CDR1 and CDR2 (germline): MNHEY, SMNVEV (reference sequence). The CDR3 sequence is CASKPGLSYEQFF. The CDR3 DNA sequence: TGTGCCAGCAAACCGGGACTTTCATATGAGCAGTTCTTC.

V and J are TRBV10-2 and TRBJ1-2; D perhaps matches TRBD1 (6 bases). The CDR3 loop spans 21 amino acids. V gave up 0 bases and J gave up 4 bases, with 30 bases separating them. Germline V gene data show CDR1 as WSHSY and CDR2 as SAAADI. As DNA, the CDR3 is TGCGCCAGCAGTGAGTCGATATTGGCCGGAACAGGGCCTCCGGCGGGCTATGGCTACACCTTC. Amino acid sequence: CASSESILAGTGPPAGYGYTF.

The CDR3: CASSQDPADPVNQPQHF. CDR3 sequence (DNA): TGCGCCAGCAGCCAAGATCCGGCGGACCCTGTAAATCAGCCCCAGCATTTT. The V gene is TRBV4-1, the J gene TRBJ1-5; D gene ambiguous. Trimming took off 0 bases at V and 4 bases at J, with 16 bases between the two ends. Germline V gene data show CDR1 as MGHRA and CDR2 as YSYEKL. CDR3 length: 17 amino acids.